This entry lists 8 T cell receptor beta chains sequenced from one sample in a study of blood T cells in healthy people across ages. PCR was performed a second time for about 6 to 12 cycles using a sample-barcoded 5' primer and a J-beta primer mix. TCRdb reanalysed the 5' RACE reads using MiXCR and keeps one entry per CDR3 protein. The sample gives about 800,000 distinct CDR3 sequences, around 25% of which show up once; around 3.6% is in the top ten. This same sample was also taken into another study, of T cells of mothers and their children.

Material: blood. Receptor source: a boy younger than 18 in good health.

The chain has TRBV4-3 and TRBJ2-7; D not certain. CDR1 and CDR2 (germline): LGHNA, YSLEER. With 0 bases removed from V and 3 bases from J, the gap between germline ends came to 6 bases. This CDR3 is 13 amino acids long. CDR3 residues: CASSQEGLYEQYF. CDR3 nucleotides: TGCGCCAGCAGCCAAGAGGGCCTCTACGAGCAGTACTTC.

The rearrangement uses TRBV7-2 and TRBJ2-3; the D is unclear. V dropped 5 bases and J dropped 0 bases, with 12 bases sitting between them. CDR1 is SGHTA and CDR2 is FQGNSA in the germline V gene. CDR3 length equals 15 residues. In nucleotides, the CDR3 is TGTGCCAGCAGCCGACCGGGTCCTAGCACAGATACGCAGTATTTT. Encoded protein: CASSRPGPSTDTQYF.

There are a few counts of this clonotype. This chain links TRBV6-1 with TRBJ2-1; D possibly uses TRBD1 or TRBD2 (6 bases each). Trimming removed 6 bases at V and 1 base at J, with 10 bases between. Germline CDR1 MNHNS, CDR2 SASEGT. The CDR3 loop spans 14 amino acids. The DNA for the CDR3 is TGTGCCAGCAGCCGGGGGCGATCCTACAATGAGCAGTTCTTC. Its translation is CASSRGRSYNEQFF.

The V call is TRBV29-1, the J call TRBJ2-4, with D possibly matching TRBD2 (6 bases). With 4 bases removed from V and 0 bases from J, the gap between germline ends came to 13 bases. Germline CDR1 and CDR2: SQVTM and ANQGSEA. This CDR3 is built from 15 residues. CDR3 in amino acids: CSVGGTDLAKNIQYF. The CDR3 region has the DNA TGCAGCGTTGGCGGGACGGACCTAGCCAAAAACATTCAGTACTTC.

CDR3 protein: CAISESKGDRNYEQYF. In nucleotides, the CDR3 is TGTGCCATCAGTGAGTCGAAAGGGGACAGGAACTACGAGCAGTACTTC. The genes are TRBV10-3 and TRBJ2-5; TRBD1 agrees at 8 bases. The J call may be incorrect, as the DNA end agrees better with TRBJ2-7. Germline CDR1 and CDR2: ENHRY and SYGVKD. The CDR3 consists of 16 residues.

The rearrangement joins TRBV29-1 to TRBJ2-7, with TRBD2 matching 12 bases. The end of the DNA fits TRBJ2-1 better, so the J call may be wrong. Germline lookup yields CDR1 SQVTM and CDR2 ANQGSEA. The CDR3 is made up of 12 amino acids. The CDR3 bases are TGCAGCGAGGGGACTAGCGGGAATGAGCAGTTCTTC. This encodes CSEGTSGNEQFF.

Regarding this clonotype: A much larger clone lies a single base off, so this may be a read error. In DNA, the CDR3 is TGCAGCGTTGGTCCAGTGGCTGGGGCCAACGTCCTGACTTTC. It is translated as CSVGPVAGANVLTF. The rearrangement uses TRBV29-1 and TRBJ2-6; no reliable D call. Trimming shortened V by 4 bases and J by 2 bases, and 9 bases separated the two germline ends. Germline values: CDR1 SQVTM, CDR2 ANQGSEA. This CDR3 region has 14 residues. Complete variable domain (other parts from reference TRBV29-1 and TRBJ2-6): SAVISQKPSRDICQRGTSLTIQCQVDSQVTMMFWYRQQPGQSLTLIATANQGSEATYESGFVIDKFPISRPNLTFSTLTVSNMSPEDSSIYLCSVGPVAGANVLTFGAGSRLTVL.

This clonotype was recorded a few times. This chain connects TRBV29-1 to TRBJ2-3; possible D gene TRBD2, 6 bases. Germline V gives CDR1 SQVTM, CDR2 ANQGSEA. CDR3 length: 14 amino acids. Trimming left V 5 bases short and J 0 bases short, with 12 bases between. CDR3 bases: TGCAGCGTTATTCTAGCGCCGAGCACAGATACGCAGTATTTT. Translating it yields CSVILAPSTDTQYF.